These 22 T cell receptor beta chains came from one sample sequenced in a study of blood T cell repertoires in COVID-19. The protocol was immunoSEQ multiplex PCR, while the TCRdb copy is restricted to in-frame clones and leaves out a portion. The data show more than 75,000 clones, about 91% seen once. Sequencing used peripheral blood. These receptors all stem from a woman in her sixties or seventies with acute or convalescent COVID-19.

This CDR3 reads CAISESSPGGADGYTF. The CDR3 DNA sequence: TGTGCCATCAGTGAGTCGAGTCCAGGGGGCGCGGATGGCTACACCTTC. The J gene is TRBJ1-2, the V gene TRBV10-3; TRBD1 matches at 8 bases. In germline, CDR1 is ENHRY, CDR2 SYGVKD. The trim removed 0 bases at V and 6 bases at J, leaving 9 bases unmatched. The CDR3 sequence is 16 residues long.

CDR3 DNA: TGTGCCAGACAATGCTATAATTCACCCCTCCACTTT. Its protein product is CARQCYNSPLHF. V gene TRBV6-4 combines with J gene TRBJ1-6; no clear D gene. Trimming removed 9 bases from V and 3 bases from J, with 6 bases in between. CDR3 length: 12 amino acids. Germline CDR1 and CDR2: MRHNA and SNTAGT.

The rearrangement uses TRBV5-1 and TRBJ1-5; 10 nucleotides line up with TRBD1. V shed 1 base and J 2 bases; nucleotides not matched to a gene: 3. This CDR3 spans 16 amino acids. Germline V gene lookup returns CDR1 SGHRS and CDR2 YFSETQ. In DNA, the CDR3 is TGCGCCAGCAGCTTGCGAGGGACAGGGGGCAATCAGCCCCAGCATTTT. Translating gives CASSLRGTGGNQPQHF. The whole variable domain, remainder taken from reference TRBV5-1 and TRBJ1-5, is KAGVTQTPRYLIKTRGQQVTLSCSPISGHRSVSWYQQTPGQGLQFLFEYFSETQRNKGNFPGRFSGRQFSNSRSEMNVSTLELGDSALYLCASSLRGTGGNQPQHFGDGTRLSIL.

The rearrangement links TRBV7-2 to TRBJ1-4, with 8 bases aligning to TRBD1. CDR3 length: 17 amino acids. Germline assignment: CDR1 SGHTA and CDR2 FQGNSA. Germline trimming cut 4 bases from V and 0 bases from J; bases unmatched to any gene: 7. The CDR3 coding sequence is TGTGCCAGCAGCTCCCGGGACAGGATTGCAACTAATGAAAAACTGTTTTTT. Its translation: CASSSRDRIATNEKLFF.

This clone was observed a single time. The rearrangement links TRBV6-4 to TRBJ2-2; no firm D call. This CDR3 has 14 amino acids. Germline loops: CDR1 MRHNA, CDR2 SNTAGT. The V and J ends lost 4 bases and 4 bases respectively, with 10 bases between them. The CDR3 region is CASSVEPGTGELFF. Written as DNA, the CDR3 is TGTGCCAGCAGTGTAGAACCGGGCACCGGGGAGCTGTTTTTT.

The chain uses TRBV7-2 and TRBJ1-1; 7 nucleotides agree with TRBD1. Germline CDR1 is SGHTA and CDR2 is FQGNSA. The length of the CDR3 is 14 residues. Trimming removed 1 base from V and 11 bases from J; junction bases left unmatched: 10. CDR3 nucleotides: TGTGCCAGCAGCTTAGGTCGACAGGGCTCCTGGGCTTTCTTT. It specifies CASSLGRQGSWAFF.

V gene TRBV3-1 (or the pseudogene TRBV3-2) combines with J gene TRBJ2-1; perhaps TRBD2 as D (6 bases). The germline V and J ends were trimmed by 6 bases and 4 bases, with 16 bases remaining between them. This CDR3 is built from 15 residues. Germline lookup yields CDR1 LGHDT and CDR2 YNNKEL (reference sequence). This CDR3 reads CASRDSGLGYNEQFF. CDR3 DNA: TGTGCCAGCAGGGATAGCGGACTCGGGTACAATGAGCAGTTCTTC.

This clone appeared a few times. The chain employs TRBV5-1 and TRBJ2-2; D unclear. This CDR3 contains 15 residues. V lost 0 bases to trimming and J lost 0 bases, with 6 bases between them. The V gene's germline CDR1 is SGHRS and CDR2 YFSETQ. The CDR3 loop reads CASSLDTPNTGELFF. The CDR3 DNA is TGCGCCAGCAGCTTGGACACCCCGAACACCGGGGAGCTGTTTTTT.

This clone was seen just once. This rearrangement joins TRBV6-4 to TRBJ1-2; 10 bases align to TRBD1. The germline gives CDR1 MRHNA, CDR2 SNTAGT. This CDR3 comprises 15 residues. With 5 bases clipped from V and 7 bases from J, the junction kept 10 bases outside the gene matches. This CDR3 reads CASSSQGQGIGGYTF. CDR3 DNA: TGTGCCAGCAGTAGCCAGGGACAGGGGATCGGTGGCTACACCTTC.

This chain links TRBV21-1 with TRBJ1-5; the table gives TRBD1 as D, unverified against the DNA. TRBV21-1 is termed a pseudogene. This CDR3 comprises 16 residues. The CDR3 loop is CASSKARTAGRQPQHF. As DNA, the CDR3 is TGTGCCAGCAGCAAAGCAAGGACAGCCGGGCGTCAGCCCCAGCATTTT.

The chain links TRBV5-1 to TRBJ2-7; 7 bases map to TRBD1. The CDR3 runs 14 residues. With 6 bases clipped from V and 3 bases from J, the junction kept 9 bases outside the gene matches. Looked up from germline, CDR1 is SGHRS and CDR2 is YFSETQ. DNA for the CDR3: TGCGCCAGCACCACCGACAGGGTCGACTACGAGCAGTACTTC. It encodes CASTTDRVDYEQYF.

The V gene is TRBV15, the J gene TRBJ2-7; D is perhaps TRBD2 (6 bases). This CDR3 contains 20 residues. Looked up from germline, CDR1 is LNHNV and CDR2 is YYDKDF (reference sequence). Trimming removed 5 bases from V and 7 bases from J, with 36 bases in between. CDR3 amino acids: CATSSPGWGDARLGGGEQYF. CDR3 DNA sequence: TGTGCCACCAGCTCCCCTGGCTGGGGGGACGCCCGGCTAGGTGGGGGAGAGCAGTACTTC.

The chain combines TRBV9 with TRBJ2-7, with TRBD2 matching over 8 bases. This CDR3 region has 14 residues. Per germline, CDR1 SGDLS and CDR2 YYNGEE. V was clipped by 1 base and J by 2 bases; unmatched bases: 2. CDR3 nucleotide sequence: TGTGCCAGCAGCGTAACTAGCGGTACCTACGAGCAGTACTTC. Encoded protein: CASSVTSGTYEQYF. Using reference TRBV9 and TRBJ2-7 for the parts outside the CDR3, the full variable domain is DSGVTQTPKHLITATGQRVTLRCSPRSGDLSVYWYQQSLDQGLQFLIQYYNGEERAKGNILERFSAQQFPDLHSELNLSSLELGDSALYFCASSVTSGTYEQYFGPGTRLTVT.

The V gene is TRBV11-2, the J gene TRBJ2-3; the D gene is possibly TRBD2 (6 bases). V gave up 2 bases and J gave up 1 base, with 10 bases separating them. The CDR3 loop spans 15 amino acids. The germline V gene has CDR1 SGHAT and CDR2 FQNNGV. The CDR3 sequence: CASSLSSGRTDTQYF. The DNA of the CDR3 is TGTGCCAGCAGCTTAAGTAGCGGACGCACAGATACGCAGTATTTT.

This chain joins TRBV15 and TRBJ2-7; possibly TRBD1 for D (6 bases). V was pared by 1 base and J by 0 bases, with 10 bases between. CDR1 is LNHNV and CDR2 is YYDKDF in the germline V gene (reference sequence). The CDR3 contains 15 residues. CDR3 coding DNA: TGTGCCACCAGCAGAGTCAGGGGTTCCTCCTACGAGCAGTACTTC. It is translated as CATSRVRGSSYEQYF.

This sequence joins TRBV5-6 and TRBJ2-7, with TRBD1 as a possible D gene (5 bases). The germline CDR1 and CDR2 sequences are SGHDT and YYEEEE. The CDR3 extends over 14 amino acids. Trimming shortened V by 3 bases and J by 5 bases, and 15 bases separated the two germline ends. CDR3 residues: CASSSSRRVHEQYF. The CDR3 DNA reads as TGTGCCAGCAGCTCGTCCCGCAGGGTGCACGAGCAGTACTTC.

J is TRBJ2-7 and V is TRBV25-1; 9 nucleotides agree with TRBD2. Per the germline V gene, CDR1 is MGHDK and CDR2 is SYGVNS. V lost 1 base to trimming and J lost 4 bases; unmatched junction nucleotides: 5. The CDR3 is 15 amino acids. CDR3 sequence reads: CASSEWGTSRYEQYF. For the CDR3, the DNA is TGTGCCAGCAGTGAATGGGGGACTAGCAGGTACGAGCAGTACTTC.

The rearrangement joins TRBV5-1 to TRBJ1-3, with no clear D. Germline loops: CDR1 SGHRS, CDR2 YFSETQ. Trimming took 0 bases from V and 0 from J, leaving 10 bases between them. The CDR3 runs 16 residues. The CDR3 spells CASSLGPGNSGNTIYF. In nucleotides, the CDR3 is TGCGCCAGCAGCTTGGGTCCAGGAAACTCTGGAAACACCATATATTTT.

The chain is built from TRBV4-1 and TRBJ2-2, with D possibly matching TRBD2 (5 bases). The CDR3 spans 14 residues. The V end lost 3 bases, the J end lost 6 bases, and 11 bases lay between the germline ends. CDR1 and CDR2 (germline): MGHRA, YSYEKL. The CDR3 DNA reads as TGCGCCAGCAGCCATGAGGGCCGCGCCGGGGAGCTGTTTTTT. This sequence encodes CASSHEGRAGELFF.

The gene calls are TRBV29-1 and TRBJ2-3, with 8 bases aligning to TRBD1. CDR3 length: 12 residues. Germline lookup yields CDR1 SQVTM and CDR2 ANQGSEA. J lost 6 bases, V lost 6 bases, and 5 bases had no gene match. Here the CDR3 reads CSVGQGMDTQYF. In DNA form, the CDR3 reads TGCAGCGTCGGACAGGGTATGGATACGCAGTATTTT.

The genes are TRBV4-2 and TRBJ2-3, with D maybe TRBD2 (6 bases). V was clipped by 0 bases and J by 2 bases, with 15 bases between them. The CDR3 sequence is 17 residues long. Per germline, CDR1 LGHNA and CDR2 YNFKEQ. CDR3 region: CASSQDFVRGNTDTQYF. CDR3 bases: TGTGCCAGCAGCCAAGATTTTGTGCGGGGCAACACAGATACGCAGTATTTT.

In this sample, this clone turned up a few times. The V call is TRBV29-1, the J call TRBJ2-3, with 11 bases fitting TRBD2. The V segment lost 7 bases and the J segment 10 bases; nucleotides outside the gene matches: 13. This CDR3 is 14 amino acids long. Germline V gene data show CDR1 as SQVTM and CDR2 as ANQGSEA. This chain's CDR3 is CSARRTSGSLSQYF. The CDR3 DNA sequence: TGCAGCGCCCGACGGACTAGCGGGTCACTTTCGCAGTATTTT.